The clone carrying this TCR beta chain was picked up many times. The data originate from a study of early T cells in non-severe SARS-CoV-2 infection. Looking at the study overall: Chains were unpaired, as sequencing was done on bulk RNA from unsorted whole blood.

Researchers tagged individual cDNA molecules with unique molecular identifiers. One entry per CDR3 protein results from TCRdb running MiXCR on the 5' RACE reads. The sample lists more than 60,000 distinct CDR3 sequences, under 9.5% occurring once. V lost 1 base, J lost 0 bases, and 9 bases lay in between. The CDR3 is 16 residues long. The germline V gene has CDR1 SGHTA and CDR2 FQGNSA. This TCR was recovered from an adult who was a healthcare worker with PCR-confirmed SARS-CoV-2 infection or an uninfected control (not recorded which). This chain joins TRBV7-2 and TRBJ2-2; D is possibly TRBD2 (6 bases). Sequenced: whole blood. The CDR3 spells CASSLVGGPNTGELFF. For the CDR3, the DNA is TGTGCCAGCAGCTTAGTGGGGGGACCGAACACCGGGGAGCTGTTTTTT.